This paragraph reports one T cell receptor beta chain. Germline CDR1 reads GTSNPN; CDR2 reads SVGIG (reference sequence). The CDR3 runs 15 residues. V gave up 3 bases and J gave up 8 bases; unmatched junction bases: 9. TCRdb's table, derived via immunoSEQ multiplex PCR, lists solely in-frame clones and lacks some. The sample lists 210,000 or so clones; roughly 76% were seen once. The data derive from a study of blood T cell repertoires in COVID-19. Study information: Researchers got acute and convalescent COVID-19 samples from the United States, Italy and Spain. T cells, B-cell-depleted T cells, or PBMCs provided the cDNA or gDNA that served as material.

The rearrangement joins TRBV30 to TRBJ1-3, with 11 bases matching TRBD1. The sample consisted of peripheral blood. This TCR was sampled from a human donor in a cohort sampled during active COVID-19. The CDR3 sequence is CAWSRTGGAGDTIYF. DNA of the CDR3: TGTGCCTGGAGCCGGACAGGGGGCGCCGGGGACACCATATATTTT.